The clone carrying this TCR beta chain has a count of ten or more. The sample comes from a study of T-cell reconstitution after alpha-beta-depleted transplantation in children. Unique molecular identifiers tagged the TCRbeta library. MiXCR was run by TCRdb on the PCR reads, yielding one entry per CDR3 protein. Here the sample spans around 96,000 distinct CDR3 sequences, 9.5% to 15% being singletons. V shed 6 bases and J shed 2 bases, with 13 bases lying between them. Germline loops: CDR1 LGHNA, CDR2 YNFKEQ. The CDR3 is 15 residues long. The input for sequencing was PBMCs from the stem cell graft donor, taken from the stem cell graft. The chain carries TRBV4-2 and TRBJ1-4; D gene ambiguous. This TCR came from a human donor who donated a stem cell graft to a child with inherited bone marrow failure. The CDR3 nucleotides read TGTGCCAGCAGTGATCCAAGGGCTACTAATGAAAAACTGTTTTTT. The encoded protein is CASSDPRATNEKLFF.